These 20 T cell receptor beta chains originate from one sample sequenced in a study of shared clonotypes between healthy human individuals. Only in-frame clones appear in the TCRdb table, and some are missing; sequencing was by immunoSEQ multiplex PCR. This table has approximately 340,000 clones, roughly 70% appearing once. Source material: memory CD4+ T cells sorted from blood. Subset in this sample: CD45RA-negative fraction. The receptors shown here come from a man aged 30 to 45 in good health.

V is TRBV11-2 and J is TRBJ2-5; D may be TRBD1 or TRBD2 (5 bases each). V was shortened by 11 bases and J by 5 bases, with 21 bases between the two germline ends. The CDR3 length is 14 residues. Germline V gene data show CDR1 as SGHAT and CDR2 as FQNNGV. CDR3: CASASGPMGETQYF. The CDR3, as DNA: TGTGCCTCGGCGTCGGGACCCATGGGGGAGACCCAGTACTTC.

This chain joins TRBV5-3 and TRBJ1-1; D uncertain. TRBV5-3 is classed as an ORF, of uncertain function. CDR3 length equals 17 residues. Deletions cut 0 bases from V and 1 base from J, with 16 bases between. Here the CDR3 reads CARSLEGALGRNTEAFF. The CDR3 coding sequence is TGTGCCAGAAGCTTGGAAGGAGCATTAGGGAGGAACACTGAAGCTTTCTTT.

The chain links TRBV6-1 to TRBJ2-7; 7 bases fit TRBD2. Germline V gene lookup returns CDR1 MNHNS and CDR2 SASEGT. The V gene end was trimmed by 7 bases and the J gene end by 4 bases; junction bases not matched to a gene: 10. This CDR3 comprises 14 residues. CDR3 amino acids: CASNRPGGVYEQYF. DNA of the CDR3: TGTGCCAGCAATCGCCCTGGGGGGGTATACGAGCAGTACTTC.

This CDR3 reads CAISDRSGRLQFF. In nucleotides, the CDR3 is TGTGCCATCAGTGATCGAAGCGGGAGGCTTCAGTTCTTC. V gene TRBV10-3 combines with J gene TRBJ2-1; TRBD2 agrees at 9 bases. Germline V gives CDR1 ENHRY, CDR2 SYGVKD. This CDR3 is built from 13 residues. V shed 3 bases and J 13 bases; nucleotides not matched to a gene: 7.

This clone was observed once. CDR3 in amino acids: CASSRPGAGGYTF. CDR3 bases: TGTGCCAGCAGCCGTCCGGGGGCGGGTGGCTACACCTTC. The J gene is TRBJ1-2, the V gene TRBV14; perhaps TRBD1 as D (6 bases). The V and J ends lost 4 bases and 7 bases respectively, with 13 bases between them. There are 13 residues in the CDR3. Germline V lookup: CDR1 SGHDN, CDR2 FVKESK.

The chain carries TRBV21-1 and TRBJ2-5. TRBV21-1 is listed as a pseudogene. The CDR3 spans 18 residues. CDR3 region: CASSKESGHPTPPETQYF. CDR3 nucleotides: TGTGCCAGCAGCAAAGAATCGGGCCACCCGACCCCGCCGGAGACCCAGTACTTC.

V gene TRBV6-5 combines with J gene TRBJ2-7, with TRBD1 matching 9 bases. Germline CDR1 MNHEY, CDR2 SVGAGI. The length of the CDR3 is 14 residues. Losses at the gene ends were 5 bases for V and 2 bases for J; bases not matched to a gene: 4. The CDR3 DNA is TGTGCCAGCAGTCGGGACAGGGCAACCTACGAGCAGTACTTC. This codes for CASSRDRATYEQYF.

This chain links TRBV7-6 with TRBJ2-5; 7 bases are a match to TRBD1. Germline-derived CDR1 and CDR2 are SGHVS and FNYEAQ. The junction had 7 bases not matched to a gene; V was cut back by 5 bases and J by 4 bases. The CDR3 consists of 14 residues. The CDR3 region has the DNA TGTGCCAGCAGCAAACAGACAGGGACAGAGACCCAGTACTTC. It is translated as CASSKQTGTETQYF.

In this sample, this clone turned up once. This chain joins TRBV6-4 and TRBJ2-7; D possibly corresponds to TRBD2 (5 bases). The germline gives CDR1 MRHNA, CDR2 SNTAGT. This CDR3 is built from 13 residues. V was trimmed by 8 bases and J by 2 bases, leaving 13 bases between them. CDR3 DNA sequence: TGTGCCAGCCACGTCCCGGAGGCCTACGAGCAGTACTTC. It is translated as CASHVPEAYEQYF.

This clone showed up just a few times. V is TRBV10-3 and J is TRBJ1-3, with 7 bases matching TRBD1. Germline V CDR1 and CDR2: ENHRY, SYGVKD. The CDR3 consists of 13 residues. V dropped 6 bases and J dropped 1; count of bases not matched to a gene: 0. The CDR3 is CAIRTGSGNTIYF. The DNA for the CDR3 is TGTGCCATCAGGACAGGGTCTGGAAACACCATATATTTT.

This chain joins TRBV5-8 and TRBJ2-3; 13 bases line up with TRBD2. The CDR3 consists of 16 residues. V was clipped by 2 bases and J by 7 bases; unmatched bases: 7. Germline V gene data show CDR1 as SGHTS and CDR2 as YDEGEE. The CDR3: CASSFHGTSGKYTQYF. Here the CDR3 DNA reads TGTGCCAGCAGCTTCCACGGGACTAGCGGGAAATATACGCAGTATTTT.

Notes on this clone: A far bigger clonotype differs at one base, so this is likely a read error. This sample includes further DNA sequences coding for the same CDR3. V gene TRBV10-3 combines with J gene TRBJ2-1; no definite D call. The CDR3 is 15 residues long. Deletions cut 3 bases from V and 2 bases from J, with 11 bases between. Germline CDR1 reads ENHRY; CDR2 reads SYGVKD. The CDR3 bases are TGTGCCATCAGTGATTCCGGTGGGGCCTACAATGAGCAGTTCTTC. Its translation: CAISDSGGAYNEQFF.

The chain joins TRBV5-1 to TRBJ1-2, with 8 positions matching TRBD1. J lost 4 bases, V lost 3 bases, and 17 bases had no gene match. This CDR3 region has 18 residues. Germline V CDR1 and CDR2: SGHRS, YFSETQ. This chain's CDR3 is CASSSFPGQEGLGYGYTF. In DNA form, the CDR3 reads TGCGCCAGCAGCTCCTTCCCGGGACAGGAAGGATTAGGCTATGGCTACACCTTC.

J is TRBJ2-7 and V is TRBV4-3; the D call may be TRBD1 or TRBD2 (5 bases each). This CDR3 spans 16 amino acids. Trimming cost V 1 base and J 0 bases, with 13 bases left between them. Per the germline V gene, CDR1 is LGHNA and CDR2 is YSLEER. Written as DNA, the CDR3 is TGCGCCAGCAGCCAAGGGGCGTGGGGGTTCTCCTACGAGCAGTACTTC. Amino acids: CASSQGAWGFSYEQYF.

The DNA of the CDR3 is TGTGCCAGCAGTCGGGACAGAAACTATGGCTACACCTTC. Translating gives CASSRDRNYGYTF. The chain employs TRBV6-1 and TRBJ1-2; the match to TRBD1 covers 7 bases. CDR1 is MNHNS and CDR2 is SASEGT in the germline V gene. Trimming cost V 5 bases and J 2 bases; bases outside gene matches: 2. The CDR3 consists of 13 residues.

CDR3 bases: TGTGCCAGCAGCCCCACAGGGGTTTATGAAAACACCATATATTTT. It encodes CASSPTGVYENTIYF. The chain employs TRBV7-2 and TRBJ1-3, with 7 nucleotides matching TRBD1. This CDR3 is built from 15 residues. With 5 bases clipped from V and 6 bases from J, the junction kept 10 bases outside the gene matches. Germline-derived CDR1 and CDR2 are SGHTA and FQGNSA.

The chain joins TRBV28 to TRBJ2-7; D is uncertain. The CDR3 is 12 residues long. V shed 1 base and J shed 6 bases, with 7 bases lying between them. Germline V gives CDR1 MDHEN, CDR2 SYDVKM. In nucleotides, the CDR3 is TGTGCCAGCAGTTTATTGGTTACCGAGCAGTACTTC. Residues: CASSLLVTEQYF.

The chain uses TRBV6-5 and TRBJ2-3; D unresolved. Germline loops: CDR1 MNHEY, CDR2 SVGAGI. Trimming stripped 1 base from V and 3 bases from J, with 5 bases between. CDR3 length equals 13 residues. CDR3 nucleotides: TGTGCCAGCAGTTACTTAAAGACAGATACGCAGTATTTT. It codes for CASSYLKTDTQYF.

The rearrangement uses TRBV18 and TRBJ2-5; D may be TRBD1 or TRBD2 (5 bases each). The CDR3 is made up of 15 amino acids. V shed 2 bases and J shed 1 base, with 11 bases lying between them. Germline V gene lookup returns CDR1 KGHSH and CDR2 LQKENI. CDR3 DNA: TGTGCCAGCTCACCAGTCGGGGCGGTCCAAGAGACCCAGTACTTC. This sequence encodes CASSPVGAVQETQYF.

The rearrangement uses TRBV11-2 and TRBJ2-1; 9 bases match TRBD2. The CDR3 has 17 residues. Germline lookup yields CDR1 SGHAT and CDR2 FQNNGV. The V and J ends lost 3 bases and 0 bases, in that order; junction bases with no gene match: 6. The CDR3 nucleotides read TGTGCCAGCAGCTTCTACTTTAGCGGGAGCTCCTACAATGAGCAGTTCTTC. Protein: CASSFYFSGSSYNEQFF.